This T cell receptor (beta chain) was recovered during a study of OX40 agonist ivuxolimab in advanced cancers. In the study overall: Patients' therapy was ivuxolimab, an antibody that acts as an agonist of OX40 (CD134). Study-level results: Those patients achieving a partial response at 0.1-3.0 mg/kg showed among the lowest clonal expansion. Normalized T-cell clonal expansion was also low in some nonresponders.

Worth noting for this clone: Its antigen is not identified.

Profiling relied on immunoSEQ multiplex PCR, and the TCRdb table lists in-frame clones only, not all of them. The sample consists of roughly 56,000 clones, approximately 86% of them appearing once. Here the sequenced sample was CD4+ or CD8+ T cells sorted from blood, taken in a trial of the OX40 agonist ivuxolimab. The clonotype was recovered from an adult with an advanced solid tumor such as melanoma, head and neck, liver or kidney cancer.

The CDR3 DNA reads TGTGCCAGCAGCGCCGTTACGGCCTACGAGCAGTACTTC. This encodes CASSAVTAYEQYF. The rearrangement uses TRBV25-1 and TRBJ2-7; unclear D gene. Trimming removed 6 bases at V and 2 bases at J, with 11 bases between. CDR3 size: 13 residues. Germline CDR1 MGHDK, CDR2 SYGVNS.